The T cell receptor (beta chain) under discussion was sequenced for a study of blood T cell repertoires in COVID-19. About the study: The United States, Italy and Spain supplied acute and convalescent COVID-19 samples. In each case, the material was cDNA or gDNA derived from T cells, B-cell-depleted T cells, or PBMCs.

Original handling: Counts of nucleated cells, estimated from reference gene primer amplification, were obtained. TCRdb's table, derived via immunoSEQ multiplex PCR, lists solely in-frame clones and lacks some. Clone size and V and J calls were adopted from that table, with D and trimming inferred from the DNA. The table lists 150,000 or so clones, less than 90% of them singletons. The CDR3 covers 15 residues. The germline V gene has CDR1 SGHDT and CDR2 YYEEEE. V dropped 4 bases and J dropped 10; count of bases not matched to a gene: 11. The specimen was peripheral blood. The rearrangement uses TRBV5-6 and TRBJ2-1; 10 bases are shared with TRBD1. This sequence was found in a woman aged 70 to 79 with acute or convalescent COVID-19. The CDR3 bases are TGTGCCAGCAGCCCTGCGGGACAGGGGTCTTCCGAGCAGTTCTTC. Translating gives CASSPAGQGSSEQFF.